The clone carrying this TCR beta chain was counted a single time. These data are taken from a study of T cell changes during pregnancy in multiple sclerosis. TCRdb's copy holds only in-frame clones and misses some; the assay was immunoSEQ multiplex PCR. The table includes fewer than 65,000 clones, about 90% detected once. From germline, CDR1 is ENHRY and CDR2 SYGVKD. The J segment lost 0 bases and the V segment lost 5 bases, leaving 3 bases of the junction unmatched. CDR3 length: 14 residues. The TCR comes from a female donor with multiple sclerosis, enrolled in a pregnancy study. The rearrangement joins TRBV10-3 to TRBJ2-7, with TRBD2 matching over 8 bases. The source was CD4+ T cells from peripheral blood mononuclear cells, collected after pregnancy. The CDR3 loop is CAISPGGSSYEQYF. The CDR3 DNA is TGTGCCATCAGTCCGGGGGGGAGCTCCTACGAGCAGTACTTC.